These T cell receptor beta chains were read from a single sample in a study of blood T cell repertoires in COVID-19. Method: immunoSEQ multiplex PCR; TCRdb's copy keeps in-frame clones and lacks some. The data hold around 63,000 clones, with 72% observed a single time. The source material was peripheral blood. These receptors all stem from a woman in her 70s with COVID-19, enrolled during active disease. Both conserved end residues are part of each CDR3. D genes are given only for firm matches. Clone size appears in some rows only: once, few, many, or a class for an expanded clone.

clone size: many; D gene: TRBD1; V gene: TRBV15; J gene: TRBJ2-3; CDR3 protein: CATTRGIRTDTQYF; CDR3 DNA: TGTGCCACTACCAGGGGGATAAGGACAGATACGCAGTATTTT
clone size: few; D gene: NA; V gene: TRBV11-2; J gene: TRBJ1-3; CDR3 protein: CASSQTGIGNTIYF; CDR3 DNA: TGTGCCAGCAGCCAAACAGGGATTGGAAACACCATATATTTT
clone size: NA; D gene: NA; V gene: TRBV6-2/TRBV6-3; J gene: TRBJ1-5; CDR3 protein: CASSDEQGYQPQHF; CDR3 DNA: TGTGCCAGCAGTGATGAACAGGGCTATCAGCCCCAGCATTTT
clone size: few; D gene: NA; V gene: TRBV19; J gene: TRBJ2-6; CDR3 protein: CASSQRRDSGANVLTF; CDR3 DNA: TGTGCCAGTAGCCAAAGACGGGACTCTGGGGCCAACGTCCTGACTTTC
clone size: NA; D gene: TRBD1; V gene: TRBV29-1; J gene: TRBJ2-5; CDR3 protein: CSVELTGGVETQYF; CDR3 DNA: TGCAGCGTTGAACTCACAGGGGGCGTGGAGACCCAGTACTTC
clone size: NA; D gene: TRBD1; V gene: TRBV2; J gene: TRBJ2-5; CDR3 protein: CASSAPTGALQETQYF; CDR3 DNA: TGTGCCAGCAGTGCCCCGACAGGGGCCCTCCAAGAGACCCAGTACTTC
clone size: NA; D gene: TRBD2; V gene: TRBV18; J gene: TRBJ2-7; CDR3 protein: CASSPTPGLAGPRTSYEQYF; CDR3 DNA: TGTGCCAGCTCACCCACCCCGGGACTAGCGGGGCCCCGAACCTCCTACGAGCAGTACTTC
clone size: NA; D gene: TRBD2; V gene: TRBV27; J gene: TRBJ2-5; CDR3 protein: CASSSGLGFGETQYF; CDR3 DNA: TGTGCCAGCAGTTCGGGACTAGGGTTTGGAGAGACCCAGTACTTC
clone size: few; D gene: NA; V gene: TRBV6-5; J gene: TRBJ1-2; CDR3 protein: CASKVNPTINYGYTF; CDR3 DNA: TGTGCCAGCAAAGTAAATCCCACTATTAACTATGGCTACACCTTC
clone size: few; D gene: TRBD2; V gene: TRBV9; J gene: TRBJ2-5; CDR3 protein: CASSVTSGAWKTQYF; CDR3 DNA: TGTGCCAGCAGCGTAACGAGCGGGGCCTGGAAGACCCAGTACTTC
clone size: few; D gene: NA; V gene: TRBV19; J gene: TRBJ1-5; CDR3 protein: CASSMARGPQHF; CDR3 DNA: TGTGCCAGTAGTATGGCAAGGGGGCCCCAGCATTTT
clone size: NA; D gene: TRBD2; V gene: TRBV5-1; J gene: TRBJ2-1; CDR3 protein: CASSLEGTSGGNDEQFF; CDR3 DNA: TGCGCCAGCAGCTTGGAAGGGACTAGCGGGGGTAACGATGAGCAGTTCTTC
clone size: few; D gene: TRBD1; V gene: TRBV4-1; J gene: TRBJ1-1; CDR3 protein: CASSHLFSTGVGTEAFF; CDR3 DNA: TGCGCCAGCAGCCACCTATTCTCGACAGGGGTGGGCACTGAAGCTTTCTTT
clone size: NA; D gene: NA; V gene: TRBV19; J gene: TRBJ1-2; CDR3 protein: CASTRTDFNYGYTF; CDR3 DNA: TGTGCCAGTACCCGGACAGATTTTAACTATGGCTACACCTTC
clone size: NA; D gene: TRBD1; V gene: TRBV5-1; J gene: TRBJ2-2; CDR3 protein: CASSLATGGTGELFF; CDR3 DNA: TGCGCCAGCAGCTTGGCCACAGGGGGGACCGGGGAGCTGTTTTTT
clone size: NA; D gene: TRBD1; V gene: TRBV3-1/TRBV3-2; J gene: TRBJ1-1; CDR3 protein: CASSQGRQGVPWGNTEAFF; CDR3 DNA: TGTGCCAGCAGCCAAGGGCGACAGGGGGTACCGTGGGGGAACACTGAAGCTTTCTTT
clone size: once; D gene: NA; V gene: TRBV19; J gene: TRBJ2-2; CDR3 protein: CASSIQGWNSIGELFF; CDR3 DNA: TGTGCCAGTAGTATACAGGGATGGAATAGCATCGGGGAGCTGTTTTTT
clone size: NA; D gene: TRBD2; V gene: TRBV11-3; J gene: TRBJ2-1; CDR3 protein: CASSYGSGIGYNEQFF; CDR3 DNA: TGTGCCAGCAGCTACGGAAGCGGGATTGGGTACAATGAGCAGTTCTTC
clone size: NA; D gene: NA; V gene: TRBV29-1; J gene: TRBJ2-1; CDR3 protein: CSAPRGTSQYNEQFF; CDR3 DNA: TGCAGCGCACCCCGCGGGACTTCGCAATACAATGAGCAGTTCTTC
clone size: NA; D gene: NA; V gene: TRBV11-2; J gene: TRBJ2-1; CDR3 protein: CASSLDHQDYNEQFF; CDR3 DNA: TGTGCCAGCAGCTTAGATCACCAGGACTACAATGAGCAGTTCTTC
clone size: few; D gene: NA; V gene: TRBV28; J gene: TRBJ1-2; CDR3 protein: CASSLLTGIGYTF; CDR3 DNA: TGTGCCAGCAGTTTATTAACCGGGATTGGCTACACCTTC
clone size: NA; D gene: TRBD2; V gene: TRBV27; J gene: TRBJ2-1; CDR3 protein: CASSLPGDRGGNEQFF; CDR3 DNA: TGTGCCAGCAGTTTGCCGGGTGACCGGGGGGGCAATGAGCAGTTCTTC
clone size: NA; D gene: NA; V gene: TRBV5-1; J gene: TRBJ2-3; CDR3 protein: CASSTDQAPTQYF; CDR3 DNA: TGCGCCAGCAGCACAGACCAGGCCCCTACGCAGTATTTT
clone size: NA; D gene: TRBD1; V gene: TRBV7-3; J gene: TRBJ2-7; CDR3 protein: CASSLQGAQNEQYF; CDR3 DNA: TGTGCCAGCAGCCTACAGGGGGCTCAGAACGAGCAGTACTTC
clone size: NA; D gene: NA; V gene: TRBV6-1; J gene: TRBJ2-6; CDR3 protein: CASRPPGSGANVLTF; CDR3 DNA: TGTGCCAGCAGACCTCCCGGCTCTGGGGCCAACGTCCTGACTTTC
clone size: few; D gene: TRBD2; V gene: TRBV19; J gene: TRBJ2-2; CDR3 protein: CASSILLAGGPPNTGELFF; CDR3 DNA: TGTGCCAGTAGTATATTGCTAGCGGGGGGCCCCCCGAACACCGGGGAGCTGTTTTTT
clone size: NA; D gene: TRBD2; V gene: TRBV24-1; J gene: TRBJ2-5; CDR3 protein: CATSDPGLAGGPGSQYF; CDR3 DNA: TGTGCCACCAGTGACCCGGGACTAGCGGGAGGGCCTGGGTCCCAGTACTTC